The 14 T cell receptor beta chains listed next were all sequenced from one sample in a study of blood T cells in healthy people across ages. The second PCR ran about 6 to 12 cycles with a sample-barcoded 5' primer and J-beta primers. MiXCR, applied by TCRdb to the 5' RACE reads, yields one record per CDR3 protein. The repertoire holds about a million distinct CDR3 sequences, with roughly 48% as singletons. Sequenced input: blood. Source of these receptors: a man aged 25 to 40 in good health.

The chain has TRBV20-1 and TRBJ1-4; D not resolved. In germline, CDR1 is DFQATT, CDR2 SNEGSKA (reference sequence). The CDR3 extends over 14 amino acids. Trimming took 3 bases from V and 8 from J, leaving 16 bases between them. The CDR3 region has the DNA TGCAGTGCTAGTAAGGGCTCTCTGTTAGAAAAACTGTTTTTT. This translates into CSASKGSLLEKLFF.

A few counts support this clonotype. The V gene is TRBV29-1, the J gene TRBJ2-1; D is perhaps TRBD1 (6 bases). The V gene lost 0 bases and the J gene lost 7 bases, with 13 bases spanning the gap. CDR1 is SQVTM, CDR2 ANQGSEA, per germline. CDR3 length equals 14 residues. This CDR3 is CSVEEGRGINEQFF. The CDR3 DNA follows: TGCAGCGTTGAAGAGGGCAGGGGAATTAATGAGCAGTTCTTC.

In this sample, this clonotype turned up a few times. The chain links TRBV4-1 to TRBJ2-4; D not resolved. The DNA end favors TRBJ2-7, so the J call may be wrong. From germline, CDR1 is MGHRA and CDR2 YSYEKL. The CDR3 has 13 residues. The CDR3 DNA reads TGCGCCAGCAGCCCCTCGATCTTGAACGAGCAGTACTTC. Its translation is CASSPSILNEQYF.

CDR3 loop: CSAPRTGLGTEAFF. DNA for the CDR3: TGCAGTGCCCCTAGGACAGGGCTCGGCACTGAAGCTTTCTTT. The chain links TRBV20-1 to TRBJ1-1, with TRBD1 matching over 8 bases. Unmatched junction bases numbered 10, after V lost 6 bases and J lost 4 bases. CDR1 and CDR2 (germline): DFQATT, SNEGSKA (reference sequence). The CDR3 has 14 residues.

The J gene is TRBJ1-2, the V gene TRBV7-2; 7 nucleotides match TRBD1. CDR3 length equals 14 residues. The junction had 3 bases not matched to a gene; V was cut back by 5 bases and J by 0 bases. Germline V gene data show CDR1 as SGHTA and CDR2 as FQGNSA. The CDR3 nucleotides read TGTGCCAGCAGCGCAGGACAGGCTAACTATGGCTACACCTTC. Translation gives CASSAGQANYGYTF.

This chain connects TRBV28 to TRBJ1-5, with a weak D call TRBD1 (5 bases). This CDR3 has 16 amino acids. In germline, CDR1 is MDHEN, CDR2 SYDVKM. The V and J ends lost 10 bases and 0 bases respectively, with 19 bases between them. CDR3 sequence reads: CATHRQGVPSNQPQHF. CDR3 coding DNA: TGTGCCACACACCGACAAGGGGTCCCTAGCAATCAGCCCCAGCATTTT.

This clonotype was recorded a few times. V and J are TRBV4-1 and TRBJ1-1; TRBD1 agrees at 9 bases. The V gene end was trimmed by 3 bases and the J gene end by 5 bases; junction bases not matched to a gene: 13. This CDR3 is built from 17 residues. CDR1 and CDR2 from the germline V gene are MGHRA and YSYEKL. CDR3 region: CASSQSTGTGKGTEAFF. CDR3 coding DNA: TGCGCCAGCAGCCAGTCAACCGGGACAGGGAAGGGGACTGAAGCTTTCTTT.

This clonotype was found a few times. This sequence joins TRBV20-1 and TRBJ1-5; 12 bases align to TRBD1. CDR1 and CDR2 from the germline V gene are DFQATT and SNEGSKA (reference sequence). This CDR3 spans 16 amino acids. After removal of 3 bases from V and 6 bases from J, the junction contained 9 bases not matched to a gene. CDR3 sequence: CSASELGTGGIQPQHF. The CDR3 DNA is TGCAGTGCTAGTGAACTGGGGACAGGGGGCATTCAGCCCCAGCATTTT.

This rearrangement joins TRBV5-6 to TRBJ2-7; D is unresolved. This CDR3 region has 14 residues. Trimming stripped 0 bases from V and 2 bases from J, with 9 bases between. Germline V gene lookup returns CDR1 SGHDT and CDR2 YYEEEE. CDR3 bases: TGTGCCAGCAGCTTGGATCTGTTCACCTACGAGCAGTACTTC. It codes for CASSLDLFTYEQYF. The full variable domain, rest sourced from reference TRBV5-6 and TRBJ2-7, is DAGVTQSPTHLIKTRGQQVTLRCSPKSGHDTVSWYQQALGQGPQFIFQYYEEEERQRGNFPDRFSGHQFPNYSSELNVNALLLGDSALYLCASSLDLFTYEQYFGPGTRLTVT.

To note about this clonotype: The junction differs from germline at one of its ends, possibly a read error. The chain is built from TRBV20-1 and TRBJ1-4; 8 bases are a match to TRBD1. This CDR3 is built from 16 residues. CDR1 DFQATT and CDR2 SNEGSKA come from the germline V gene (reference sequence). The CDR3 protein is CSTRYLRDRTNRKLIF. CDR3 coding DNA: TGCAGTACTAGATATCTCCGGGACAGGACAAATCGGAAACTGATTTTT.

J is TRBJ2-7 and V is TRBV14, with D possibly being TRBD1 (6 bases). This CDR3 has 14 residues. V was trimmed by 3 bases and J by 4 bases, leaving 13 bases between them. Germline lookup yields CDR1 SGHDN and CDR2 FVKESK. The CDR3 loop is CASSHTGIRYEQYF. The CDR3 nucleotides read TGTGCCAGCAGCCATACAGGGATTCGATACGAGCAGTACTTC.

This clonotype has a handful of counts. V gene TRBV6-1 combines with J gene TRBJ2-6; 9 bases match TRBD1. The germline V gene has CDR1 MNHNS and CDR2 SASEGT. After removal of 3 bases from V and 10 bases from J, the junction contained 7 bases not matched to a gene. CDR3 length: 15 amino acids. The CDR3 bases are TGTGCCAGCAGTGATCTCAGACAGGGGGAAAACGTCCTGACTTTC. Its protein product is CASSDLRQGENVLTF.

The genes are TRBV29-1 and TRBJ2-4; 10 nucleotides match TRBD2. Trimming cost V 5 bases and J 13 bases; bases outside gene matches: 11. The CDR3 runs to 13 residues. CDR1 is SQVTM, CDR2 ANQGSEA, per germline. The chain's CDR3 is CSVLSGGAGEQYF. The CDR3 region has the DNA TGCAGCGTTCTGAGCGGGGGGGCGGGTGAGCAGTACTTC.

V and J are TRBV10-3 and TRBJ2-3; 7 bases map to TRBD2. CDR1 ENHRY and CDR2 SYGVKD come from the germline V gene. The trim removed 2 bases at V and 7 bases at J, leaving 18 bases unmatched. This CDR3 spans 18 amino acids. The CDR3 coding sequence is TGTGCCATCAGTGAGGGGACCGGGACTAAAGGGAGTCGACATACGCAGTATTTT. This gives the protein CAISEGTGTKGSRHTQYF.